This TCR beta chain stems from a study of blood T cell repertoires in COVID-19. Profiling relied on immunoSEQ multiplex PCR, and the TCRdb table lists in-frame clones only, not all of them. The top ten hold roughly 12% of the sample, which has 85,000 to 90,000 clones, roughly three quarters seen once. The sample was peripheral blood. This receptor was obtained from a man between 65 and 80 years old with acute or convalescent COVID-19.

DNA of the CDR3: TGTGCCAGCAGCGGAGCGGGGGGCGGCACCGGGGAGCTGTTTTTT. This encodes CASSGAGGGTGELFF. The chain has TRBV3-1 (or the pseudogene TRBV3-2) and TRBJ2-2, with 9 bases that match TRBD2. Unmatched junction bases numbered 5, after V lost 5 bases and J lost 4 bases. Germline assignment: CDR1 LGHDT and CDR2 YNNKEL (reference sequence). This CDR3 contains 15 residues.